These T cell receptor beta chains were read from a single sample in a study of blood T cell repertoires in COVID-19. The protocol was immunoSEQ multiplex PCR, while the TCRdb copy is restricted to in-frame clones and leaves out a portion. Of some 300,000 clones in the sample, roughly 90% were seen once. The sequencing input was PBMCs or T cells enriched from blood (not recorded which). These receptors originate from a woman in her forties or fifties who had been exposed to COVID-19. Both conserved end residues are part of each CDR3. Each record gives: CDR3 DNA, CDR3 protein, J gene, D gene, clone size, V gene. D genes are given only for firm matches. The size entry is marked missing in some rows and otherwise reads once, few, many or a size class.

DNA: TGTGCCAGCAGCCTGGCCGGGACAGGGAATGAAAAACTGTTTTTT
CDR3: CASSLAGTGNEKLFF
J: TRBJ1-4
D: TRBD1
size: .
V: TRBV4-2

DNA: TGTGCCTGGAGCCCTGCGTGGGGGGTCGGTGAAAAACTGTTTTTT
CDR3: CAWSPAWGVGEKLFF
J: TRBJ1-4
D: .
size: .
V: TRBV30

DNA: TGTGCCACCAGCAGAGCGGAGGCGGGAAACACCATATATTTT
CDR3: CATSRAEAGNTIYF
J: TRBJ1-3
D: .
size: .
V: TRBV15

DNA: TGTGCCAGCAGCCCGGGGACAGGGACTGGGGCCAACGTCCTGACTTTC
CDR3: CASSPGTGTGANVLTF
J: TRBJ2-6
D: TRBD1
size: .
V: TRBV5-4

DNA: TGTGCCAGCTCACCCGCCGGACAGTCCTACGAGCAGTACTTC
CDR3: CASSPAGQSYEQYF
J: TRBJ2-7
D: .
size: .
V: TRBV18

DNA: TGCGCCAGCAGCAACGGGACAGGGGGATTTCGAAGTCCCGGGGACTATGGCTACACCTTC
CDR3: CASSNGTGGFRSPGDYGYTF
J: TRBJ1-2
D: TRBD1
size: .
V: TRBV5-1

DNA: TGTGCCAGCAGCTACGGGACAGGGATCGACTATGGCTACACCTTC
CDR3: CASSYGTGIDYGYTF
J: TRBJ1-2
D: TRBD1
size: few
V: TRBV14

DNA: TGTGCCACTTTTTTTTCGGGACAGAACAACTATGGCTACACCTTC
CDR3: CATFFSGQNNYGYTF
J: TRBJ1-2
D: TRBD1
size: .
V: TRBV19

DNA: TGTGCCAGCAGCTTAAGCACAGGGTGGACTGAAAAACTGTTTTTT
CDR3: CASSLSTGWTEKLFF
J: TRBJ1-4
D: .
size: .
V: TRBV7-2

DNA: TGTGCCAGCAGTTCACAGGGGTCTACGGGACAGTCACCTCCCGAGCAGTACTTC
CDR3: CASSSQGSTGQSPPEQYF
J: TRBJ2-7
D: TRBD1
size: .
V: TRBV7-2

DNA: TGTGCCAGCAGTGCGGACAGGGGACCTCTACAAGAGACCCAGTACTTC
CDR3: CASSADRGPLQETQYF
J: TRBJ2-5
D: TRBD1
size: .
V: TRBV6-1

DNA: TGTGCCAGTAGTCTCGTGGCCGCGGTCGGGGAGCTGTTTTTT
CDR3: CASSLVAAVGELFF
J: TRBJ2-2
D: .
size: .
V: TRBV19

DNA: TGTGCCAGCAGTCCCGGACAGAGCATTCAGGGCTACACCTTC
CDR3: CASSPGQSIQGYTF
J: TRBJ1-2
D: .
size: few
V: TRBV2

DNA: TGTGCCAGCAGTCTATGGGCTACGCAGTATTTT
CDR3: CASSLWATQYF
J: TRBJ2-3
D: .
size: .
V: TRBV5-4

DNA: TGCGCCAGCAGCTTGGCTCGGGAGTACAATGAGCAGTTCTTC
CDR3: CASSLAREYNEQFF
J: TRBJ2-1
D: .
size: .
V: TRBV5-1

DNA: TGTGCCAGCAGCCAAGCGGGGGTTGGAGAGACCCAGTACTTC
CDR3: CASSQAGVGETQYF
J: TRBJ2-5
D: .
size: .
V: TRBV14

DNA: TGTGCCAGCAGACAACAGGGGGACACCTACGAGCAGTACTTC
CDR3: CASRQQGDTYEQYF
J: TRBJ2-7
D: TRBD1
size: .
V: TRBV7-9

DNA: TGTGCCAGCAGCCAAGTTTTAAATCGACAGGGGCGGACGCAGTATTTT
CDR3: CASSQVLNRQGRTQYF
J: TRBJ2-3
D: TRBD1
size: .
V: TRBV3-1/TRBV3-2

DNA: TGCGCCAGCAGCCAAGACGATAGGACAGGGATGGGCTACACCTTC
CDR3: CASSQDDRTGMGYTF
J: TRBJ1-2
D: TRBD1
size: many
V: TRBV4-1

DNA: TGTGCCAGCAGGCTGGACAGGGGACGTTCAAATGAAAAACTGTTTTTT
CDR3: CASRLDRGRSNEKLFF
J: TRBJ1-4
D: TRBD1
size: few
V: TRBV28

DNA: TGTGCCAGCGGACGACAGGGGGCTGTTGAAAAACTGTTTTTT
CDR3: CASGRQGAVEKLFF
J: TRBJ1-4
D: TRBD1
size: once
V: TRBV7-9

DNA: TGTGCCAGCTCACCACCGGGTAGCGACGAGCAGTACTTC
CDR3: CASSPPGSDEQYF
J: TRBJ2-7
D: .
size: .
V: TRBV18

DNA: TGTGCCAGCAGTCGACAGTCCTCCTTCTCTGGAAACACCATATATTTT
CDR3: CASSRQSSFSGNTIYF
J: TRBJ1-3
D: .
size: .
V: TRBV28

DNA: TGTGCCAGCAGCCGATCGACTAGCGGGGGGGCCCGCGAGACCCAGTACTTC
CDR3: CASSRSTSGGARETQYF
J: TRBJ2-5
D: TRBD2
size: .
V: TRBV14

DNA: TGTGCCATCAGTGAGTTACAAGAGACCCAGTACTTC
CDR3: CAISELQETQYF
J: TRBJ2-5
D: .
size: .
V: TRBV10-3

DNA: TGCGCCAGCAGGTGGGGGGGACAAGAGACCCAGTACTTC
CDR3: CASRWGGQETQYF
J: TRBJ2-5
D: TRBD2
size: .
V: TRBV5-1

DNA: TGTGCCAGCAGTACTAAAGGGATTTTGGGGGGTGTAACTTCACCCCTCCACTTT
CDR3: CASSTKGILGGVTSPLHF
J: TRBJ1-6
D: .
size: .
V: TRBV27

DNA: TGTGCCAGCAGTTTTATAGCGGGGGGCACAGATACGCAGTATTTT
CDR3: CASSFIAGGTDTQYF
J: TRBJ2-3
D: TRBD2
size: .
V: TRBV27

DNA: TGTGCCACCAGTAAGCGGGTCAGCACAGATACGCAGTATTTT
CDR3: CATSKRVSTDTQYF
J: TRBJ2-3
D: .
size: .
V: TRBV24-1

DNA: TGTGCCAGCAGCTCCGATCCCCAGCGGGGAAAAGAGACCCAGTACTTC
CDR3: CASSSDPQRGKETQYF
J: TRBJ2-5
D: TRBD2
size: .
V: TRBV13

DNA: TGTGCCAGCAACCCCCGGGGGGGTCGCTATGGCTACACCTTC
CDR3: CASNPRGGRYGYTF
J: TRBJ1-2
D: .
size: .
V: TRBV5-6

DNA: TGTGCCAGCAGCGTTAGCGGGGGGGCGAACACCGGGGAGCTGTTTTTT
CDR3: CASSVSGGANTGELFF
J: TRBJ2-2
D: TRBD2
size: once
V: TRBV7-9

DNA: TGTGCCAGCAGTTTATCGCTGCCCGGGTTCGGAGGCTACACCTTC
CDR3: CASSLSLPGFGGYTF
J: TRBJ1-2
D: .
size: once
V: TRBV27

DNA: TGTGCCGCAGGACCGGGAGGGGAGCAGTACTTC
CDR3: CAAGPGGEQYF
J: TRBJ2-7
D: TRBD2
size: .
V: TRBV6-5

DNA: TGTGCCAGCAGTTTTAGGGCTAGCAATACCGGGGAGCTGTTTTTT
CDR3: CASSFRASNTGELFF
J: TRBJ2-2
D: .
size: .
V: TRBV28

DNA: TGCGCCAGCAGCCAAGATCCACCCCCCCGAGGGGAGACCCAGTACTTC
CDR3: CASSQDPPPRGETQYF
J: TRBJ2-5
D: .
size: .
V: TRBV4-1

DNA: TGTGCCAGCAGCTATCGAGACAGCTCCACAGATACGCAGTATTTT
CDR3: CASSYRDSSTDTQYF
J: TRBJ2-3
D: .
size: few
V: TRBV7-6

DNA: TGTGCCAGCAGTTTAAGACAGGCGCACCTACAATTCTATGGCTACACCTTC
CDR3: CASSLRQAHLQFYGYTF
J: TRBJ1-2
D: .
size: .
V: TRBV27

DNA: TGCGCCAGCCCAGTCACATTGCCCCTCCACTTT
CDR3: CASPVTLPLHF
J: TRBJ1-6
D: .
size: .
V: TRBV23-1

DNA: TGTGCCAGCAGCGCTCGACAGGGGCTCCTCTCCTACAATGAGCAGTTCTTC
CDR3: CASSARQGLLSYNEQFF
J: TRBJ2-1
D: TRBD1
size: .
V: TRBV28

DNA: TGTGCCAGCAGCGCCCGGGACTACAGCACAGATACGCAGTATTTT
CDR3: CASSARDYSTDTQYF
J: TRBJ2-3
D: TRBD2
size: .
V: TRBV9

DNA: TGTGCCAGTAGTCCCCTTACGGGGGGGCCGGAGACCCAGTACTTC
CDR3: CASSPLTGGPETQYF
J: TRBJ2-5
D: TRBD2
size: .
V: TRBV19

DNA: TGTGCTAGTGGTTCCTGGACAGGGGGCGAGGACAATGAGCAGTTCTTC
CDR3: CASGSWTGGEDNEQFF
J: TRBJ2-1
D: TRBD1
size: .
V: TRBV12-5

DNA: TGTGCCAGCTCAAGCAGGGAATCCTACAATGAGCAGTTCTTC
CDR3: CASSSRESYNEQFF
J: TRBJ2-1
D: .
size: .
V: TRBV18

DNA: TGTGCCAGCAGCCAAGATCAGGGGTTTAACTATGGCTACACCTTC
CDR3: CASSQDQGFNYGYTF
J: TRBJ1-2
D: .
size: .
V: TRBV4-2